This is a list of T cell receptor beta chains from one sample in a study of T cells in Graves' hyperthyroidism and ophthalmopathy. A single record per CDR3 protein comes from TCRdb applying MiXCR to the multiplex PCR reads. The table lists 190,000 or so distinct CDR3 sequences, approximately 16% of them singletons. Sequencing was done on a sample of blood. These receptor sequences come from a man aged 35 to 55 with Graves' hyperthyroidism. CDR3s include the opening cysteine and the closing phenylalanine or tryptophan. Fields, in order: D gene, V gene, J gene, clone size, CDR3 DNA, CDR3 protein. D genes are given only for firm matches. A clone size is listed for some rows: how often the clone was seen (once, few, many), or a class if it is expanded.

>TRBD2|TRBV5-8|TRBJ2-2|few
TGTGCCAGCAGCTTGTCGCTAGCGGGGGTGGGGGAGCTGTTTTTT
CASSLSLAGVGELFF
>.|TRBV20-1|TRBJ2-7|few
TGCAGTGCTGACTTCCTTTTTGAGACGGGGGAGACCTACGAGCAGTACTTC
CSADFLFETGETYEQYF
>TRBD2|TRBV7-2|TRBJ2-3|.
TGTGCCAGCAGCCGACTAGCGGGGGGATTGGATACGCAGTATTTT
CASSRLAGGLDTQYF
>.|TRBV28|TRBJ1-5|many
TGTGCCACTAAAATCCCAGGGTCTGATCAGCCCCAGCATTTT
CATKIPGSDQPQHF
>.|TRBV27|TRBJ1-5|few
TGTGCCAGCAGTCCGCAACAGGGAAGTAGCAATCAGCCCCAGCATTTT
CASSPQQGSSNQPQHF
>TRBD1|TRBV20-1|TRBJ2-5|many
TGCAGTGCGACCGGGACAGAAGAGACCCAGTACTTC
CSATGTEETQYF
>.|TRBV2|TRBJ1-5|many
TGTGCCAGCAGTGGCCCCCAGGGGAATCAGCCCCAGCATTTT
CASSGPQGNQPQHF
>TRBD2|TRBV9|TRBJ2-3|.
TGTGCCAGCAGCGCGCGCATAGCGGGGGCCACAGATACGCAGTATTTT
CASSARIAGATDTQYF
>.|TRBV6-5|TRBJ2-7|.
TGTGCCACCCACAATGGGGCTGGCGAGCAGTACTTC
CATHNGAGEQYF
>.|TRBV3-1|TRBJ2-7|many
TGTGCCAGCAGCCCAATGGTGGGACCCTATGGCCACGAGCAGTACTTC
CASSPMVGPYGHEQYF
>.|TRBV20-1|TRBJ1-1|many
TGCAGTGCTAGGGGGTGGGCACAGGGAAAAATGAACACTGAAGCTTTCTTT
CSARGWAQGKMNTEAFF
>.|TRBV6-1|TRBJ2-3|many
TGTGCCAGCAGTTATATGGGGAGCACAGATACGCAGTATTTT
CASSYMGSTDTQYF
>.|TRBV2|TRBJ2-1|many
TGTGCCAGCAGTGCATCCAATGAGCAGTTCTTC
CASSASNEQFF
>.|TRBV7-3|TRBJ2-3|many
TGTGCCAGCAGTCGACCTCGTAGCGCAGATACGCAGTATTTT
CASSRPRSADTQYF
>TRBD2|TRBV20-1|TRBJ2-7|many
TGCAGTGCTAGAGATCCGCGGGGGGATTACGAGCAGTACTTC
CSARDPRGDYEQYF
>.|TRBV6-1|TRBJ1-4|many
TGTGCCAGCAGTTCCACCGCAACTAATGAAAAACTGTTTTTT
CASSSTATNEKLFF
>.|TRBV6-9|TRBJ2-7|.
TGTGCCAGCAGTTATGGTGAGGGTCGAGGGAAGTCCTACGAGCAGTACTTC
CASSYGEGRGKSYEQYF
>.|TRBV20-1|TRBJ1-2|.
TGCAGTGCTAGAGATAGCACAGGTCAAGGCTACACCTTC
CSARDSTGQGYTF
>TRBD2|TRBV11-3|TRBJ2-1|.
TGTGCCAGCAGCTTTAGCGGGAGTGCTTACAATGAGCAGTTCTTC
CASSFSGSAYNEQFF
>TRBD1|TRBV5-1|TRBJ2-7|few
TGCGCCAGCAGCAAGGACAGGGGGCCCTACGAGCAGTACTTC
CASSKDRGPYEQYF
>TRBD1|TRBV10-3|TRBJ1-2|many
TGTGCCATCAGCGGATTACAACAGGGGGGAGGTGGCTACACCTTC
CAISGLQQGGGGYTF
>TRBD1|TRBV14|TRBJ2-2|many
TGTGCCAGCAGCCCGACAGGGGCCCACACCGGGGAGCTGTTTTTT
CASSPTGAHTGELFF
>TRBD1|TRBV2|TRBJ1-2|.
TGTGCCAGCAGCCGGGACAGGTTTTATGGCTACACCTTC
CASSRDRFYGYTF
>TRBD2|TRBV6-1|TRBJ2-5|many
TGTGCCAGCAGTGAAGATGAGCGGGGGACAGAGACCCAGTACTTC
CASSEDERGTETQYF
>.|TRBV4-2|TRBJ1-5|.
TGTGCCAGCAGCCAAGAAGACGGGCTTTGGCCCCAGCATTTT
CASSQEDGLWPQHF
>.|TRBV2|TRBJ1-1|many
TGTGCCAGCAGTCAGCTGGGGGGGGACACTGAAGCTTTCTTT
CASSQLGGDTEAFF
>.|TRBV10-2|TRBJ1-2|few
TGCGCCAGCAGCCCAGTAGGGGACTATGGCTACACCTTC
CASSPVGDYGYTF
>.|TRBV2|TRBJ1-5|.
TGTGCCAGCAGTGAAGGGAAAGGGGGGATCAATCAGCCCCAGCATTTT
CASSEGKGGINQPQHF
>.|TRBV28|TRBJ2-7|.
TGTGCCAGCAGTTTGGACTACGAGCGGTACTTC
CASSLDYERYF
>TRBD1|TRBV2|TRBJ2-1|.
TGTGCCACCCCAACGGCAGGGGGCTCCTACAATGAGCAGTTCTTC
CATPTAGGSYNEQFF
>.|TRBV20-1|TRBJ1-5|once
TGCAGTGCTAGGAGCGGCCGGGGGCGTAATCAGCCCCAGCATTTT
CSARSGRGRNQPQHF
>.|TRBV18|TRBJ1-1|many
TGTGCCAGCTCACCCCAGCGAGAAATGAACACTGAAGCTTTCTTT
CASSPQREMNTEAFF
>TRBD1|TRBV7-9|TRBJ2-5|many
TGTGCCAGCAGCTTCCGGACAGGGGGAGGGGAGACCCAGTACTTC
CASSFRTGGGETQYF
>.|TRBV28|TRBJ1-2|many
TGTGCCAGCAGCGGGAATAATGGTCGTGGCTACACCTTC
CASSGNNGRGYTF
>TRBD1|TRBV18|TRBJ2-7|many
TGTGCCAGCTCACCAACCCAGGGGGCTATACACGAGCAGTACTTC
CASSPTQGAIHEQYF
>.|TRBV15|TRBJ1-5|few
TGTGCCACCGAGCGGTGGGGTTATAGCAATCAGCCCCAGCATTTT
CATERWGYSNQPQHF
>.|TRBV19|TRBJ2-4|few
TGTGCCAGTAACCATGGTACTACCAAAAACATTCAGTACTTC
CASNHGTTKNIQYF
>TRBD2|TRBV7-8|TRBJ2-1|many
TGTGCCAGCAGCCGCGCCCAGCGGGGCACCGCTTACAATGAGCAGTTCTTC
CASSRAQRGTAYNEQFF
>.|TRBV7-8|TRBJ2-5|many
TGTGCCAGCAGCTTAGGGGGGAATGGAGAGACCCAGTACTTC
CASSLGGNGETQYF
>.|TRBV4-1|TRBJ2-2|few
TGCGCCACCTCGCCCAGGGGAGGAACCGGGGAGCTGTTTTTT
CATSPRGGTGELFF
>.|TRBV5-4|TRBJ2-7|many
TGTGCCAGCAGCTTTTACGGGAGAAACTCCTACGAGCAGTACTTC
CASSFYGRNSYEQYF
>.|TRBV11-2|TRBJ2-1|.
TGTGCCAGCAGCTTTGATGTAAGGGGGGGGAATGAGCAGTTCTTC
CASSFDVRGGNEQFF
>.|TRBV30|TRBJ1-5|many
TGTGCCTGGAGTGCCTTAGGGCAGCCCCAGCATTTT
CAWSALGQPQHF
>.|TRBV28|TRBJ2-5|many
TGTGCCAGCAGATCAGCAGGCGGTGGAGGAGAGACCCAGTACTTC
CASRSAGGGGETQYF
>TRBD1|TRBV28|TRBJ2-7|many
TGTGCCAGCAGAACTCCGACAGGGCACTACGAGCAGTACTTC
CASRTPTGHYEQYF
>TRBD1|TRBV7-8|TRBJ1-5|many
TGTGCCAGCAGCTTAGCGACAGGGGGTCAGCCCCAGCATTTT
CASSLATGGQPQHF
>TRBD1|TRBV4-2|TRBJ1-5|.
TGTGCCAGCAGCCAAAGACAGGGAGGCAATCAGCCCCAGCATTTT
CASSQRQGGNQPQHF
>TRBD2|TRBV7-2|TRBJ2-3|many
TGTGCCAGCAGGCCGAGCGGGGGGGACACAGATACGCAGTATTTT
CASRPSGGDTDTQYF
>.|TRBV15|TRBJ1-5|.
TGTGCCACCACTCGGGTAGGGGGTTCTAGCAATCAGCCCCAGCATTTT
CATTRVGGSSNQPQHF
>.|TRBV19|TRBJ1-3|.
TGTGCCGGTCGACATAACTCTGGAAACACCATATATTTT
CAGRHNSGNTIYF
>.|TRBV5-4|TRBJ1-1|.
TGTGCCAGCAGCCAAACATGGAACACTGAAGCTTTCTTT
CASSQTWNTEAFF
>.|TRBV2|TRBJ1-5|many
TGTGCCAGCAACAGGGTCGGGCAGCCCCAGCATTTT
CASNRVGQPQHF
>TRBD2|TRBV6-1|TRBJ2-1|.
TGTGCCACCTCGTGGCGGGGGGGCCGAGGGTACAATGAGCAGTTCTTC
CATSWRGGRGYNEQFF
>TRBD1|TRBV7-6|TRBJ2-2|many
TGTGCCAGCAGCCAAACAGGGGGCTCGGCCGGGGAGCTGTTTTTT
CASSQTGGSAGELFF
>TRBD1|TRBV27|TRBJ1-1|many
TGTGCCAGCAGTTCCTCGGGACAGGGAGGTGGAACTGAAGCTTTCTTT
CASSSSGQGGGTEAFF
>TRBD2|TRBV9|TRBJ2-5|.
TGTGCCAGCAGCGTAGACGGGGGGGGACAAGAGACCCAGTACTTC
CASSVDGGGQETQYF
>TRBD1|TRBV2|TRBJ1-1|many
TGTGCCAGCAGCGGAGACAGGGTTACTGAAGCTTTCTTT
CASSGDRVTEAFF